These T cell receptor beta chains were read from a single sample in a study of blood T cell repertoires in COVID-19. TCRdb's table, derived via immunoSEQ multiplex PCR, lists solely in-frame clones and lacks some. The table includes roughly 410,000 clones, approximately 91% detected once. Sequenced material: peripheral blood. The receptor source for this set is a woman aged 40 to 49 with COVID-19, enrolled during active disease. Both conserved end residues are part of each CDR3. The order of the fields is V gene, D gene, J gene, clone size, CDR3 DNA, CDR3 protein. A D gene is named only where the DNA matches it firmly. Not every row has a clone size; where given, it reads once, few, many or a size class.

v_call: TRBV7-6; d_call: TRBD1; j_call: TRBJ2-3; clone_size: .; cdr3_nt: TGTGCCAGCAGCGCCCCGGGACAGGGCACAGATACGCAGTATTTT; cdr3_aa: CASSAPGQGTDTQYF
v_call: TRBV19; d_call: .; j_call: TRBJ1-2; clone_size: once; cdr3_nt: TGTGCCAGTAGTATAGATCGGCTCGTACAGGCCTATGGCTACACCTTC; cdr3_aa: CASSIDRLVQAYGYTF
v_call: TRBV4-3; d_call: TRBD1; j_call: TRBJ2-4; clone_size: .; cdr3_nt: TGCGCCAGCAGCCAAAGAACAGGGGTAGCCAAAAACATTCAGTACTTC; cdr3_aa: CASSQRTGVAKNIQYF
v_call: TRBV7-9; d_call: TRBD2; j_call: TRBJ2-7; clone_size: .; cdr3_nt: TGTGCCAGCAGTCCGGGACTAGCGGGGAAATACGAGCAGTACTTC; cdr3_aa: CASSPGLAGKYEQYF
v_call: TRBV29-1; d_call: TRBD1; j_call: TRBJ2-1; clone_size: .; cdr3_nt: TGCAGCGTTGTGGGCAGGGGGACCGGCAATGAGCAGTTCTTC; cdr3_aa: CSVVGRGTGNEQFF
v_call: TRBV7-8; d_call: TRBD2; j_call: TRBJ2-3; clone_size: .; cdr3_nt: TGTGCCAGCAGCTCCGGCGGGACTAGAGTCACAGATACGCAGTATTTT; cdr3_aa: CASSSGGTRVTDTQYF
v_call: TRBV14; d_call: TRBD1; j_call: TRBJ2-1; clone_size: .; cdr3_nt: TGTGCCAGCAGCCCCCAGACAGGGCACAATGAGCAGTTCTTC; cdr3_aa: CASSPQTGHNEQFF
v_call: TRBV6-2/TRBV6-3; d_call: .; j_call: TRBJ2-7; clone_size: .; cdr3_nt: TGTGCCAGCAGCCACATTGCCTACGAGCAGTACTTC; cdr3_aa: CASSHIAYEQYF
v_call: TRBV9; d_call: .; j_call: TRBJ1-2; clone_size: .; cdr3_nt: TGTGCCAGCAGCGGATCGGACAGTGATAGCCTTTATGGCTACACCTTC; cdr3_aa: CASSGSDSDSLYGYTF
v_call: TRBV28; d_call: TRBD1; j_call: TRBJ1-4; clone_size: .; cdr3_nt: TGTGCCAGCAGTCCAGCCGGACAGGGGAATGAAAAACTGTTTTTT; cdr3_aa: CASSPAGQGNEKLFF
v_call: TRBV9; d_call: TRBD1; j_call: TRBJ1-1; clone_size: .; cdr3_nt: TGTGCCAGCAGAGGGACAGGGGACACTGAAGCTTTCTTT; cdr3_aa: CASRGTGDTEAFF
v_call: TRBV10-2; d_call: .; j_call: TRBJ1-1; clone_size: once; cdr3_nt: TGCGCCAGCACCGATATCCCAGGGCACTCTGAAGCTTTCTTT; cdr3_aa: CASTDIPGHSEAFF
v_call: TRBV5-1; d_call: .; j_call: TRBJ1-4; clone_size: .; cdr3_nt: TGCGCCAGCAGCTTTGGTGACAGAATATATGAAAAACTGTTTTTT; cdr3_aa: CASSFGDRIYEKLFF
v_call: TRBV11-2; d_call: TRBD1; j_call: TRBJ2-7; clone_size: once; cdr3_nt: TGTGCCAGCAGCTTACTACTCCCGGGACAGGGCCTCTACGAGCAGTACTTC; cdr3_aa: CASSLLLPGQGLYEQYF
v_call: TRBV29-1; d_call: TRBD1; j_call: TRBJ1-4; clone_size: .; cdr3_nt: TGCAGCGTCAGAAAAACAGGGGGTGTTAATGAAAAACTGTTTTTT; cdr3_aa: CSVRKTGGVNEKLFF
v_call: TRBV30; d_call: TRBD1; j_call: TRBJ1-5; clone_size: .; cdr3_nt: TGTGCCTGGAGCGGACAGGTACGTCAGCCCCAGCATTTT; cdr3_aa: CAWSGQVRQPQHF
v_call: TRBV6-2/TRBV6-3; d_call: TRBD1; j_call: TRBJ2-4; clone_size: few; cdr3_nt: TGTGCCAGCAGTTCCACCGGGACAGGGGCGGCCATTCAGTACTTC; cdr3_aa: CASSSTGTGAAIQYF
v_call: TRBV4-3; d_call: .; j_call: TRBJ1-5; clone_size: .; cdr3_nt: TGCGCCAGCAGCCAAGATGGGCGCGATCAGCCCCAGCATTTT; cdr3_aa: CASSQDGRDQPQHF
v_call: TRBV5-1; d_call: .; j_call: TRBJ2-7; clone_size: .; cdr3_nt: TGCGCCAGCAGCTGGGGGGAGGAGGGACGCGAGCAGTACTTC; cdr3_aa: CASSWGEEGREQYF
v_call: TRBV29-1; d_call: TRBD1; j_call: TRBJ1-2; clone_size: .; cdr3_nt: TGCAGCGTCTCCGACAGGGAGGATGGCTACACCTTC; cdr3_aa: CSVSDREDGYTF
v_call: TRBV18; d_call: TRBD1; j_call: TRBJ2-2; clone_size: .; cdr3_nt: TGTGCCAGCTCACCACCGACAGGGCGGACCACCGGGGAGCTGTTTTTT; cdr3_aa: CASSPPTGRTTGELFF
v_call: TRBV6-5; d_call: .; j_call: TRBJ2-1; clone_size: few; cdr3_nt: TGTGCCAGTGGACCCGGGAGTACGTACAATGAGCAGTTCTTC; cdr3_aa: CASGPGSTYNEQFF
v_call: TRBV10-3; d_call: TRBD1; j_call: TRBJ2-7; clone_size: .; cdr3_nt: TGTGCCATCAGTGAACGGGGACAGGGCGGCTACGAGCAGTACTTC; cdr3_aa: CAISERGQGGYEQYF
v_call: TRBV3-1/TRBV3-2; d_call: TRBD1; j_call: TRBJ1-1; clone_size: .; cdr3_nt: TGTGCCAGCAGCCAAGTTACAGGGGTTGGTGAAGCTTTCTTT; cdr3_aa: CASSQVTGVGEAFF
v_call: TRBV7-9; d_call: TRBD1; j_call: TRBJ1-5; clone_size: few; cdr3_nt: TGTGCCAGCAGCCCCCCAGGGGGCAGGAATCAGCCCCAGCATTTT; cdr3_aa: CASSPPGGRNQPQHF
v_call: TRBV10-3; d_call: .; j_call: TRBJ1-3; clone_size: .; cdr3_nt: TGTGCCATCAGTCAGGGCAGGGCTGGAAACACCATATATTTT; cdr3_aa: CAISQGRAGNTIYF
v_call: TRBV6-6; d_call: TRBD1; j_call: TRBJ2-1; clone_size: .; cdr3_nt: TGTGCCAGCAAAGGGCAGGGGGTAAATGAGCAGTTCTTC; cdr3_aa: CASKGQGVNEQFF
v_call: TRBV3-1/TRBV3-2; d_call: .; j_call: TRBJ2-5; clone_size: .; cdr3_nt: TGTGCCAGCAGCCAAGGATTTGGAGGGGCCGGTTGGGAGACCCAGTACTTC; cdr3_aa: CASSQGFGGAGWETQYF
v_call: TRBV2; d_call: TRBD2; j_call: TRBJ2-7; clone_size: .; cdr3_nt: TGTGCCAGCAGTGACGCTAGCGGGGGTTACGAGCAGTACTTC; cdr3_aa: CASSDASGGYEQYF
v_call: TRBV29-1; d_call: TRBD2; j_call: TRBJ2-1; clone_size: .; cdr3_nt: TGCAGCGTTTTGCTAGCGGGGAGATACAATGAGCAGTTCTTC; cdr3_aa: CSVLLAGRYNEQFF
v_call: TRBV27; d_call: .; j_call: TRBJ2-2; clone_size: .; cdr3_nt: TGTGCCAGCAGTTTATGGGGAGGCGGGGAGCTGTTTTTT; cdr3_aa: CASSLWGGGELFF
v_call: TRBV15; d_call: TRBD1; j_call: TRBJ2-3; clone_size: .; cdr3_nt: TGTGCCACCAGCCCGCCCGTACAGGGGGCGTGGGGAGATACGCAGTATTTT; cdr3_aa: CATSPPVQGAWGDTQYF
v_call: TRBV28; d_call: .; j_call: TRBJ1-5; clone_size: .; cdr3_nt: TGTGCCAGCAGTTCCCCCGAACCGGGTGGACAGCCCCAGCATTTT; cdr3_aa: CASSSPEPGGQPQHF
v_call: TRBV21-1; d_call: .; j_call: TRBJ1-5; clone_size: .; cdr3_nt: TGTGCCAGCAGCCCCCCCGGCGGGGTCTATAGCAATCAGCCCCAGCATTTT; cdr3_aa: CASSPPGGVYSNQPQHF
v_call: TRBV5-4; d_call: TRBD2; j_call: TRBJ2-3; clone_size: .; cdr3_nt: TGTGCCAGCAGCCCACCACCGGGGGGGGGCCGTACAGATACGCAGTATTTT; cdr3_aa: CASSPPPGGGRTDTQYF
v_call: TRBV4-1; d_call: .; j_call: TRBJ1-4; clone_size: .; cdr3_nt: TGCGCCAGCAGCCAAGTAAGGGGTAACCAGGGAACTAATGAAAAACTGTTTTTT; cdr3_aa: CASSQVRGNQGTNEKLFF
v_call: TRBV5-5; d_call: .; j_call: TRBJ1-4; clone_size: .; cdr3_nt: TGTGCCAGCAGCCTCTACGTACAGAGTACGGCTGAAAAACTGTTTTTT; cdr3_aa: CASSLYVQSTAEKLFF
v_call: TRBV24-1; d_call: TRBD1; j_call: TRBJ1-4; clone_size: .; cdr3_nt: TGTGCCACCAGCGATCCCCGGCCACAGGGGAATGAAAAACTGTTTTTT; cdr3_aa: CATSDPRPQGNEKLFF
v_call: TRBV18; d_call: TRBD1; j_call: TRBJ1-1; clone_size: .; cdr3_nt: TGTGCCAGCTCACCGGGACAGGGGCCCGTGAACACTGAAGCTTTCTTT; cdr3_aa: CASSPGQGPVNTEAFF
v_call: TRBV11-2; d_call: .; j_call: TRBJ2-7; clone_size: .; cdr3_nt: TGTGCCAGCAGGAAATCTAGCGAGAGCTCCTACGAGCAGTACTTC; cdr3_aa: CASRKSSESSYEQYF
v_call: TRBV18; d_call: .; j_call: TRBJ2-7; clone_size: .; cdr3_nt: TGTGCCAGCTCACCAGGGAGCTACGAGCAGTACTTC; cdr3_aa: CASSPGSYEQYF
v_call: TRBV19; d_call: .; j_call: TRBJ1-1; clone_size: .; cdr3_nt: TGTGCCAGTAGATCGGAGTGGAGGACTGAAGCTTTCTTT; cdr3_aa: CASRSEWRTEAFF
v_call: TRBV10-3; d_call: .; j_call: TRBJ1-1; clone_size: .; cdr3_nt: TGTGCCATCAGTGAGTCAAGGGGAAAAGCTTTCTTT; cdr3_aa: CAISESRGKAFF
v_call: TRBV5-4; d_call: .; j_call: TRBJ1-2; clone_size: .; cdr3_nt: TGTGCCAGCAATCCAACCCTGGGGGGAAAGACGTATGGCTACACCTTC; cdr3_aa: CASNPTLGGKTYGYTF
v_call: TRBV6-5; d_call: .; j_call: TRBJ2-7; clone_size: .; cdr3_nt: TGTGCCAGCGTCTTCTCCGGGTCCTACGAGCAGTACTTC; cdr3_aa: CASVFSGSYEQYF
v_call: TRBV5-4; d_call: TRBD1; j_call: TRBJ2-3; clone_size: .; cdr3_nt: TGTGCCAGCAGCCCCCGTGCAGGGGGCACGACAGATACGCAGTATTTT; cdr3_aa: CASSPRAGGTTDTQYF
v_call: TRBV5-1; d_call: TRBD1; j_call: TRBJ2-7; clone_size: .; cdr3_nt: TGCGCCAGCAGCTTAGGGACAGAGAGCTCCTACGAGCAGTACTTC; cdr3_aa: CASSLGTESSYEQYF